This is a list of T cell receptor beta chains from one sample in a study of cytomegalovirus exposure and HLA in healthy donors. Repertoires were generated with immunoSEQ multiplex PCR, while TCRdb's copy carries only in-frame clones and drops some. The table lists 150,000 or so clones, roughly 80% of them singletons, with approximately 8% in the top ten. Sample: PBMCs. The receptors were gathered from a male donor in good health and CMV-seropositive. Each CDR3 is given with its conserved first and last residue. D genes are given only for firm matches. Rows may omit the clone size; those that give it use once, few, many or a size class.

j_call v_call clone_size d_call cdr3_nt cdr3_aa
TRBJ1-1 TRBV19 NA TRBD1 TGTGCCAGTAGCCCGACAGGGTGGAACACTGAAGCTTTCTTT CASSPTGWNTEAFF
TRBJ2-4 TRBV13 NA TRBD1 TGTGCCAGCGGGGACAGGGCGGATCTAGCCAAAAACAGTCAGTACTTC CASGDRADLAKNSQYF
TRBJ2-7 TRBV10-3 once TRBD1 TGTGCCTCCCAAAGGACAGGGATCTTCGAGCAGTACTTC CASQRTGIFEQYF
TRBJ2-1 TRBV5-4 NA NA TGTGCCAGCAGCTTGGGGGGCGTAAGCTCCTACAATGAGCAGTTCTTC CASSLGGVSSYNEQFF
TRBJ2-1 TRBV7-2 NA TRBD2 TGTGCCAGCAGCCAGGGGGCTAGCGGGGGTAATGAGCAGTTCTTC CASSQGASGGNEQFF
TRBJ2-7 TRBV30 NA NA TGTGCCTGGAGTTTTACGGTCTCCTACGAGCAGTACTTC CAWSFTVSYEQYF
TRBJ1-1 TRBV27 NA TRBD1 TGTGCCAGCAGTCCTAGGACAGGCCCCGGGAACACTGAAGCTTTCTTT CASSPRTGPGNTEAFF
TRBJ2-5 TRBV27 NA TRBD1 TGTGCCAGCAGCAACGGGGCACGGACAGGGGTACAAGAGACCCAGTACTTC CASSNGARTGVQETQYF
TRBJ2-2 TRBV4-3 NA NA TGCGCCAGCAGCCAAGAGGGACAGAACACCGGGGAGCTGTTTTTT CASSQEGQNTGELFF
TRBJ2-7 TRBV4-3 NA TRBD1 TGCGCCAGCAGCATTCGCCGGGACAGGGGGTACGAGCAGTACTTC CASSIRRDRGYEQYF
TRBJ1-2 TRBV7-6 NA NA TGTGCCAGCAGCTTACTAAAGGGGTTTGAATATGGCTACACCTTC CASSLLKGFEYGYTF
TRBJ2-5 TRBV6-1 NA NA TGTGCCAGCAGTGAATATACGGTACAAGAGACCCAGTACTTC CASSEYTVQETQYF
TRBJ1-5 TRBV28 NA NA TGTGCCAGCACAGGGGCCCAGGAGTATCAGCCCCAGCATTTT CASTGAQEYQPQHF